Sequencing of this T cell receptor (beta chain) was carried out in a study of shared clonotypes between healthy human individuals. Findings of the study overall: Compared with clonotypes that all four donors shared, non-shared clonotypes had lower generation probabilities.

Of note for this clone: Its specificity is not known.

V was cut by 6 bases and J by 1 base, with 13 bases left in between. The CDR3 extends over 16 amino acids. Germline assignment: CDR1 MNHEY and CDR2 SMNVEV (reference sequence). An assay was performed, and its level was deep. Some clones are missing from TCRdb's copy, which holds only in-frame ones; the method was immunoSEQ multiplex PCR. The sample has roughly 1,000,000 clones; about four fifths are singletons. This chain joins TRBV27 and TRBJ1-6; no clear D. This TCR derives from a man aged 18 to 29 in good health. Some clones in this sample may be carry-over from other donors' samples. Material for sequencing was memory CD4+ T cells from PBMCs. Stated subset: CD45RA-negative fraction. Here the CDR3 reads CASSDRPGSYNSPLHF. The CDR3 nucleotides are TGTGCCAGCAGCGACCGCCCTGGGTCCTATAATTCACCCCTCCACTTT.